A single sample is the source of the 7 T cell receptor beta chains below, sequenced in a study of shared clonotypes between healthy human individuals. Measured with immunoSEQ multiplex PCR; TCRdb has only the in-frame clones, and not every one. The sample lists approximately 2,200,000 clones, 85% to 95% occurring once. CD45RO-negative cells were positively selected for CCR7, leaving out terminally differentiated effector memory CD45RA+ cells. The sample comprised naive CD8+ T cells from PBMCs. These receptors originate from a man between 18 and 29 years old in good health. Some clones in this sample may be carry-over from other donors' samples.

The chain couples TRBV5-1 to TRBJ2-7, with D perhaps TRBD2 (6 bases). Germline loops: CDR1 SGHRS, CDR2 YFSETQ. V gave up 0 bases and J gave up 3 bases, with 10 bases separating them. This CDR3 has 14 residues. The CDR3 nucleotides are TGCGCCAGCAGCTTGGGTGCGGGAATCTACGAGCAGTACTTC. As protein: CASSLGAGIYEQYF.

The J gene is TRBJ2-1, the V gene TRBV25-1, with unresolved D. The CDR3 covers 16 residues. V dropped 0 bases and J dropped 0 bases, with 9 bases sitting between them. Germline V gene sequence: CDR1 MGHDK, CDR2 SYGVNS. CDR3 DNA: TGTGCCAGCAGTGAATACTTATTGAGCTCCTACAATGAGCAGTTCTTC. Amino acids: CASSEYLLSSYNEQFF.

The chain is built from TRBV11-2 and TRBJ2-5, with 12 nucleotides matching TRBD2. The CDR3 contains 17 residues. CDR1 is SGHAT, CDR2 FQNNGV, per germline. The trim removed 1 base at V and 5 bases at J, leaving 8 bases unmatched. This CDR3 is CASSLGPSGRAEETQYF. In DNA, the CDR3 is TGTGCCAGCAGCTTAGGGCCTAGCGGGAGGGCCGAGGAGACCCAGTACTTC. Based on the CDR3 plus reference TRBV11-2 and TRBJ2-5, the full variable domain is EAGVAQSPRYKIIEKRQSVAFWCNPISGHATLYWYQQILGQGPKLLIQFQNNGVVDDSQLPKDRFSAERLKGVDSTLKIQPAKLEDSAVYLCASSLGPSGRAEETQYFGPGTRLLVL.

This clone was recorded only once. This chain uses TRBV28 with TRBJ1-4; D is uncertain. Germline CDR1 MDHEN, CDR2 SYDVKM. The CDR3 totals 14 residues. Trimming took off 1 base at V and 8 bases at J, with 11 bases between the two ends. DNA for the CDR3: TGTGCCAGCAGTTTATTCCCTGTAGGCGAAAAACTGTTTTTT. It specifies CASSLFPVGEKLFF.

The chain joins TRBV14 to TRBJ2-5, with no clear D. Germline V gene sequence: CDR1 SGHDN, CDR2 FVKESK. The CDR3 covers 12 residues. V dropped 5 bases and J dropped 7 bases, with 11 bases sitting between them. CDR3 bases: TGTGCCAGCAGCGGAAACCGAGGGACCCAGTACTTC. The encoded protein is CASSGNRGTQYF.

The chain employs TRBV30 and TRBJ2-3, with D perhaps matching TRBD1 or TRBD2 (5 bases each). The CDR3 loop spans 14 amino acids. V was clipped by 1 base and J by 5 bases, with 13 bases between them. In germline, CDR1 is GTSNPN, CDR2 SVGIG (reference sequence). CDR3 protein: CAWSGGGTVDTQYF. The CDR3 DNA sequence: TGTGCCTGGAGTGGGGGTGGGACGGTAGATACGCAGTATTTT.

This clone was counted a single time. V and J are TRBV4-3 and TRBJ2-2, with 10 bases lining up with TRBD2. V shed 1 base and J 4 bases; nucleotides not matched to a gene: 6. The CDR3 has 17 residues. Germline CDR1 reads LGHNA; CDR2 reads YSLEER. The CDR3 DNA reads as TGCGCCAGCAGCCAAGCCCTAGCGGGAGCGAGCACCGGGGAGCTGTTTTTT. Amino acid sequence: CASSQALAGASTGELFF.